What follows are 17 T cell receptor beta chains derived from one specimen sequenced in a study of graft-versus-host responses after intestinal transplantation. Tissue processing of the graft released intraepithelial and lamina propria lymphocytes from it. TCRdb's table, derived via immunoSEQ multiplex PCR, lists solely in-frame clones and lacks some. The table records under 7,500 clones, about 64% of them present only once. The specimen was ileum tissue, collected roughly 50 days after transplant. These receptor sequences come from a human patient who received an intestinal transplant, so some T cells may come from the graft donor.

This chain uses TRBV10-3 with TRBJ2-1, with 9 bases matching TRBD2. The germline V gene has CDR1 ENHRY and CDR2 SYGVKD. The trim removed 0 bases at V and 10 bases at J, leaving 7 bases unmatched. The CDR3 runs 15 residues. This chain's CDR3 is CAISESAGGLYEQFF. In DNA, the CDR3 is TGTGCCATCAGTGAGTCCGCGGGGGGGCTTTACGAGCAGTTCTTC.

The rearrangement joins TRBV7-9 to TRBJ2-1; 7 nucleotides agree with TRBD1. V shed 7 bases and J 3 bases; nucleotides not matched to a gene: 12. Germline CDR1 and CDR2: SEHNR and FQNEAQ (reference sequence). The CDR3 runs 16 residues. The DNA of the CDR3 is TGTGCCAGCACGTTATCAGGGGGATCCGGCTACAATGAGCAGTTCTTC. Its translation is CASTLSGGSGYNEQFF.

This clone showed up just once. V gene TRBV5-1 combines with J gene TRBJ2-5, with 7 nucleotides matching TRBD2. With V trimmed by 3 bases and J by 1 base, 12 bases remained unmatched. The length of the CDR3 is 17 residues. CDR1 is SGHRS and CDR2 is YFSETQ in the germline V gene. CDR3 in amino acids: CASSWGGVGGAQETQYF. CDR3 sequence (DNA): TGCGCCAGCAGCTGGGGGGGGGTCGGCGGGGCCCAAGAGACCCAGTACTTC.

This chain joins TRBV29-1 and TRBJ2-1; 7 positions agree with TRBD1. Per germline, CDR1 SQVTM and CDR2 ANQGSEA. This CDR3 contains 17 residues. With 5 bases clipped from V and 0 bases from J, the junction kept 13 bases outside the gene matches. The DNA of the CDR3 is TGCAGCGTTACCCCCGCGACAGGGCCCCGCTCCTACAATGAGCAGTTCTTC. Protein sequence: CSVTPATGPRSYNEQFF.

The chain has TRBV28 and TRBJ1-2; no firm D call. The CDR3 totals 12 residues. Deletions cut 5 bases from V and 3 bases from J, with 7 bases between. Germline CDR1 is MDHEN and CDR2 is SYDVKM. In DNA, the CDR3 is TGTGCCAGCAGTGTTACAGACTATGGCTACACCTTC. It codes for CASSVTDYGYTF.

The table lists this clone with a few counts. The rearrangement joins TRBV19 to TRBJ2-3; D ambiguous. Germline CDR1 is LNHDA and CDR2 is SQIVND (reference sequence). The CDR3 has 13 amino acids. V gave up 10 bases and J gave up 1 base, with 12 bases separating them. DNA for the CDR3: TGTGCCACCTCGAATCAGGGCACAGATACGCAGTATTTT. This translates into CATSNQGTDTQYF. Together with reference TRBV19 and TRBJ2-3, the CDR3 gives the full variable domain: DGGITQSPKYLFRKEGQNVTLSCEQNLNHDAMYWYRQDPGQGLRLIYYSQIVNDFQKGDIAEGYSVSREKKESFPLTVTSAQKNPTAFYLCATSNQGTDTQYFGPGTRLTVL.

This clone was recorded once. This rearrangement joins TRBV2 to TRBJ2-1; 12 bases are shared with TRBD2. The V and J ends lost 2 bases and 4 bases, in that order; junction bases with no gene match: 18. There are 21 residues in the CDR3. Germline loops: CDR1 SNHLY, CDR2 FYNNEI. CDR3 amino acids: CASSEKSPKGRLAGEYNEQFF. CDR3 DNA sequence: TGTGCCAGCAGTGAAAAATCTCCGAAAGGCAGACTAGCGGGGGAGTACAATGAGCAGTTCTTC.

The gene calls are TRBV9 and TRBJ1-2, with 7 positions matching TRBD1. Trimming at V came to 4 bases and at J to 0 bases, leaving 6 bases not matched to a gene. From germline, CDR1 is SGDLS and CDR2 YYNGEE. The CDR3 totals 15 residues. The CDR3 DNA follows: TGTGCCAGCAGCTCCCGGACAGGTCCTAACTATGGCTACACCTTC. This sequence encodes CASSSRTGPNYGYTF.

The rearrangement uses TRBV30 and TRBJ1-2; 11 bases agree with TRBD1. Germline CDR1 GTSNPN, CDR2 SVGIG (reference sequence). The CDR3 consists of 14 residues. Losses at the gene ends were 5 bases for V and 2 bases for J; bases not matched to a gene: 4. CDR3 loop: CAWEGQGENYGYTF. The CDR3 coding sequence is TGTGCCTGGGAGGGACAGGGGGAGAACTATGGCTACACCTTC. The whole variable domain, filled in from reference TRBV30 and TRBJ1-2, reads SQTIHQWPATLVQPVGSPLSLECTVEGTSNPNLYWYRQAAGRGLQLLFYSVGIGQISSEVPQNLSASRPQDRQFILSSKKLLLSDSGFYLCAWEGQGENYGYTFGSGTRLTVV.

The gene calls are TRBV6-1 and TRBJ1-2; D gene unclear. V was clipped by 0 bases and J by 8 bases, with 16 bases between them. Germline CDR1 is MNHNS and CDR2 is SASEGT. The CDR3 totals 15 residues. The CDR3 coding sequence is TGTGCCAGCAGTGAAGCGTGGCGGAGTGCGGGGGGCTACACCTTC. Translated, it gives CASSEAWRSAGGYTF.

The chain uses TRBV11-2 and TRBJ1-1; no reliable D call. Trimming removed 6 bases from V and 4 bases from J, with 18 bases in between. The CDR3 totals 15 residues. CDR1 is SGHAT and CDR2 is FQNNGV in the germline V gene. Here the CDR3 reads CASRVGAGKSTEAFF. CDR3 nucleotides: TGTGCCAGCAGGGTTGGTGCAGGAAAGAGCACTGAAGCTTTCTTT. Filled out from reference TRBV11-2 and TRBJ1-1, the complete variable domain reads EAGVAQSPRYKIIEKRQSVAFWCNPISGHATLYWYQQILGQGPKLLIQFQNNGVVDDSQLPKDRFSAERLKGVDSTLKIQPAKLEDSAVYLCASRVGAGKSTEAFFGQGTRLTVV.

This chain uses TRBV4-1 with TRBJ1-1, with 7 bases matching TRBD1. Losses at the gene ends were 3 bases for V and 4 bases for J; bases not matched to a gene: 5. Looked up from germline, CDR1 is MGHRA and CDR2 is YSYEKL. The CDR3 is 14 residues long. In DNA, the CDR3 is TGCGCCAGCAGCCATGAAGCAGGGGGCACTGAAGCTTTCTTT. It yields the protein CASSHEAGGTEAFF.

V and J are TRBV28 and TRBJ2-3, with 9 nucleotides matching TRBD2. This CDR3 region has 16 residues. CDR1 and CDR2 from the germline V gene are MDHEN and SYDVKM. V lost 7 bases and J lost 3; bases outside the gene matches: 11. Here the CDR3 DNA reads TGTGCCAGCACCCTAGGGGGCGGGGGGGCAACAGATACGCAGTATTTT. The encoded protein is CASTLGGGGATDTQYF.

The CDR3 loop reads CASRVGGPGELFF. The CDR3 DNA follows: TGTGCCAGCAGGGTCGGGGGGCCCGGGGAGCTGTTTTTT. This rearrangement joins TRBV6-6 to TRBJ2-2; possibly TRBD2 for D (7 bases). The CDR3 loop spans 13 amino acids. Germline assignment: CDR1 MNHNY and CDR2 SVGAGI (reference sequence). The ends were cut back, 6 bases at V and 6 bases at J, with 11 bases in the middle.

V gene TRBV11-2 combines with J gene TRBJ2-2; tentative D call: TRBD1 (6 bases). This CDR3 spans 13 amino acids. The V end lost 11 bases, the J end lost 0 bases, and 10 bases lay between the germline ends. In germline, CDR1 is SGHAT, CDR2 FQNNGV. The CDR3 nucleotides read TGTGCCCCGGGACAACCGAACACCGGGGAGCTGTTTTTT. As protein: CAPGQPNTGELFF.

The chain employs TRBV5-1 and TRBJ2-3, with D hard to call. The V end lost 2 bases, the J end lost 2 bases, and 9 bases lay between the germline ends. Germline CDR1 SGHRS, CDR2 YFSETQ. There are 14 residues in the CDR3. The CDR3 DNA reads TGCGCCAGCAGCTTAGTCGGGTACACAGATACGCAGTATTTT. This translates into CASSLVGYTDTQYF.

This clone occurred once. The chain couples TRBV27 to TRBJ1-2, with D unresolved. Trimming took 5 bases from V and 4 from J, leaving 17 bases between them. The CDR3 length is 15 residues. CDR1 and CDR2 from the germline V gene are MNHEY and SMNVEV (reference sequence). CDR3 nucleotides: TGTGCCAGCAGTCCCTCGGACTCGGCGGGCTATGGCTACACCTTC. It translates to CASSPSDSAGYGYTF.